This record concerns one T cell receptor beta chain sequence. Its antigen is unidentified. Naive CD8 cells lacked CD45RO, underwent positive selection for CCR7 and left out terminally differentiated effector memory CD45RA+ cells. These data belong to a study of shared clonotypes between healthy human individuals. The study, taken as a whole, reports: Generation probability values for non-shared clonotypes were lower than those for clonotypes shared by all four donors. Rarefaction demonstrated incomplete sorted-subset sequencing despite large depth.

As originally analysed: ImmunoSEQ junction-only sequences lacked quality scores, so their filtering differed. Sequencing was performed with immunoSEQ multiplex PCR; in TCRdb, only in-frame clones are kept and a portion is missing. V and J calls and clone size come straight from that table; D and trimming were deduced from the DNA. The sample contains about 1.9 million clones, 90% to 95% of which appear only once. The germline V gene encodes CDR1 GTSNPN and CDR2 SVGIG (reference sequence). The V end was cut by 7 bases, the J end by 1 base, with 17 bases between. The CDR3 consists of 14 residues. What was sequenced was naive CD8+ T cells from PBMCs. The TCR comes from a man between 18 and 35 years old in good health. Some clones in this sample may be carry-over from other donors' samples. The gene calls are TRBV30 and TRBJ2-7; D may be TRBD2 (5 bases). The CDR3 bases are TGTGCCTCCGAGGCCGGGGATGGATCCTACGAGCAGTACTTC. As protein: CASEAGDGSYEQYF.